This note documents a single T cell receptor (beta chain) sequence. Its antigen is still unknown. The data stem from a study of T cell responses to AZD1222 COVID-19 vaccine. Measured with immunoSEQ multiplex PCR; TCRdb has only the in-frame clones, and not every one. Of about 120,000 clones listed, 90% to 95% are singletons. The study, taken as a whole, reports: A mostly white British donor set with more females was recruited, and clonal diversity was possibly underestimated.

This CDR3 has 11 amino acids. Looked up from germline, CDR1 is DFQATT and CDR2 is SNEGSKA (reference sequence). V lost 4 bases to trimming and J lost 8 bases, with 11 bases between them. The chain couples TRBV20-1 to TRBJ1-2; weak D call: TRBD1 (6 bases). The source was peripheral blood, collected on day 0 of AZD1222 vaccination. The clonotype originates from an adult in good health. CDR3: CSATGTKGYTF. The CDR3 nucleotides read TGCAGTGCTACCGGGACAAAAGGCTACACCTTC.